This is a list of T cell receptor beta chains from one sample in a study of blood T cell repertoires in COVID-19. The repertoire was sequenced with immunoSEQ multiplex PCR; TCRdb's copy has only in-frame clones and lacks some. The sample records about 140,000 clones, roughly 80% being singletons. Source material: peripheral blood. The receptors derive from a man aged 70 or older who had recovered from COVID-19. The CDR3 runs from the conserved cysteine through the conserved F or W. A D gene is named only where the DNA matches it firmly. Only part of the rows carry a size: once, few, many, or a class if the clone is expanded.

>TRBJ2-5|TRBV9|15|few|.
CASTLRGSPQETQYF
TGTGCCAGCACCTTGAGGGGGAGTCCGCAAGAGACCCAGTACTTC
>TRBJ2-7|TRBV18|14|few|TRBD1
CASSSTGTAYEQYF
TGTGCCAGCTCATCGACCGGGACAGCCTACGAGCAGTACTTC
>TRBJ1-1|TRBV10-1|14|.|.
CASSGDSLGTEAFF
TGCGCCAGCAGTGGGGACTCCCTGGGCACTGAAGCTTTCTTT
>TRBJ1-5|TRBV19|14|.|.
CASRRLGGNQPQHF
TGTGCCAGTAGGAGACTCGGGGGCAATCAGCCCCAGCATTTT
>TRBJ2-1|TRBV3-1/TRBV3-2|16|.|TRBD2
CASSQRTSGAHNEQFF
TGTGCCAGCAGCCAGAGGACTAGCGGAGCTCACAATGAGCAGTTCTTC
>TRBJ2-1|TRBV5-1|15|few|TRBD2
CASSRRTSENNEQFF
TGCGCCAGCAGTCGTAGGACTAGCGAAAACAATGAGCAGTTCTTC
>TRBJ2-4|TRBV6-5|14|few|TRBD1
CASSSGQGANIQYF
TGTGCCAGCAGCTCGGGACAGGGGGCGAACATTCAGTACTTC
>TRBJ2-5|TRBV5-1|15|few|.
CASSQAGRLQETQYF
TGCGCCAGCAGCCAGGCGGGACGCCTCCAAGAGACCCAGTACTTC
>TRBJ2-5|TRBV3-1/TRBV3-2|18|.|.
CASSQDLQGYDSRKTQYF
TGTGCCAGCAGCCAGGATCTTCAGGGGTACGATAGTAGAAAGACCCAGTACTTC
>TRBJ2-7|TRBV6-2/TRBV6-3|13|.|.
CASSPDYSYEQYF
TGTGCCAGCAGTCCAGACTACTCCTACGAGCAGTACTTC
>TRBJ2-3|TRBV4-3|15|.|.
CASSRQNRDTDTQYF
TGCGCCAGCAGCCGACAAAACCGGGACACAGATACGCAGTATTTT
>TRBJ2-1|TRBV19|14|.|.
CASSDSVFPNEQFF
TGTGCCAGTAGTGATAGTGTATTCCCAAATGAGCAGTTCTTC
>TRBJ2-7|TRBV2|13|few|.
CASSVQRAYEQYF
TGTGCCAGCAGTGTGCAGAGGGCCTACGAGCAGTACTTC
>TRBJ2-7|TRBV29-1|15|.|TRBD2
CSVLSGKISSYEQYF
TGCAGCGTTCTGAGCGGGAAAATTAGCTCCTACGAGCAGTACTTC
>TRBJ2-5|TRBV10-3|17|.|TRBD1
CAISENTGTGGRETQYF
TGTGCCATCAGTGAGAACACCGGGACAGGGGGTCGAGAGACCCAGTACTTC
>TRBJ2-5|TRBV9|17|.|TRBD2
CASSVAWGLAGGETQYF
TGTGCCAGCAGCGTAGCTTGGGGACTAGCGGGCGGAGAGACCCAGTACTTC
>TRBJ2-5|TRBV5-4|15|.|.
CASSPTSGFEETQYF
TGTGCCAGCAGCCCGACCTCCGGGTTCGAGGAGACCCAGTACTTC
>TRBJ1-1|TRBV13|16|.|.
CASSPELRGKNTEAFF
TGTGCCAGCAGCCCCGAGCTGCGGGGGAAGAACACTGAAGCTTTCTTT
>TRBJ1-3|TRBV6-5|15|.|.
CASSQTGSAGNTIYF
TGTGCCAGCAGTCAAACAGGGAGCGCTGGAAACACCATATATTTT
>TRBJ2-2|TRBV3-1/TRBV3-2|14|once|.
CASSPDRNTGELFF
TGTGCCAGCAGCCCTGACAGGAACACCGGGGAGCTGTTTTTT
>TRBJ2-7|TRBV30|13|.|.
CAWTDGNSYEQYF
TGTGCCTGGACGGACGGGAACTCCTACGAGCAGTACTTC
>TRBJ1-3|TRBV9|15|.|.
CASSDLFGEGNTIYF
TGTGCCAGCAGCGATTTATTCGGGGAAGGAAACACCATATATTTT
>TRBJ1-1|TRBV20-1|16|.|TRBD1
CSASTGDSYLNTEAFF
TGCAGTGCTAGTACAGGGGACAGTTATTTGAACACTGAAGCTTTCTTT
>TRBJ2-7|TRBV4-1|16|few|TRBD2
CASSGGRARGSYEQYF
TGCGCCAGCAGTGGCGGGAGGGCCAGGGGGTCCTACGAGCAGTACTTC
>TRBJ2-5|TRBV25-1|14|.|.
CASSELGPEGTQYF
TGTGCCAGCAGTGAACTTGGACCGGAGGGGACCCAGTACTTC